The source of this T cell receptor beta chain is a study of blood T cell repertoires in COVID-19. Study-wide context: Samples of COVID-19 (acute and convalescent) were obtained from the United States, Italy and Spain. PBMCs, B-cell-depleted T cells, or T cells provided the cDNA or gDNA that made up the material.

Germline CDR1 reads SGHDT; CDR2 reads YYEEEE. The length of the CDR3 is 12 residues. The V and J ends lost 1 base and 5 bases respectively, with 6 bases between them. Authors' methods: Counts of nucleated cells, estimated from reference gene primer amplification, were obtained. Profiled with immunoSEQ multiplex PCR; TCRdb holds only in-frame clones, not every one. Clone size and V and J calls were adopted from that table, with D and trimming inferred from the DNA. The data show about 190,000 clones, with around 77% seen just once and roughly 17% held by the top ten. The TCR was taken from a man aged 55 to 70 with active or convalescent COVID-19. The genes are TRBV5-6 and TRBJ1-2; a possible D gene is TRBD1 (6 bases). Sequencing was performed on peripheral blood. Here the CDR3 reads CASSLTGYGYTF. The CDR3 nucleotides read TGTGCCAGCAGCTTGACAGGGTATGGCTACACCTTC. The whole variable domain, remainder taken from reference TRBV5-6 and TRBJ1-2, is DAGVTQSPTHLIKTRGQQVTLRCSPKSGHDTVSWYQQALGQGPQFIFQYYEEEERQRGNFPDRFSGHQFPNYSSELNVNALLLGDSALYLCASSLTGYGYTFGSGTRLTVV.